Shown below are 7 T cell receptor beta chains from a single sample sequenced in a study of blood T cell repertoires in COVID-19. Using immunoSEQ multiplex PCR, the repertoire was profiled, and TCRdb retains in-frame clones only, with some absent. In the table there are roughly 120,000 clones, about 91% of which are singletons. Input material: peripheral blood. Receptors originate from a woman between 50 and 59 years old with active or convalescent COVID-19.

This clone has a single count. The chain combines TRBV2 with TRBJ2-2; 7 nucleotides agree with TRBD1. From germline, CDR1 is SNHLY and CDR2 FYNNEI. The length of the CDR3 is 14 residues. Trimming at V came to 6 bases and at J to 4 bases, leaving 5 bases not matched to a gene. CDR3 loop: CASSMDRSTGELFF. The DNA of the CDR3 is TGTGCCAGCAGCATGGACAGGAGCACCGGGGAGCTGTTTTTT.

This sequence joins TRBV7-9 and TRBJ2-1; 8 positions match TRBD2. From germline, CDR1 is SEHNR and CDR2 FQNEAQ (reference sequence). After removal of 0 bases from V and 2 bases from J, the junction contained 3 bases not matched to a gene. This CDR3 has 16 amino acids. The CDR3 DNA reads TGTGCCAGCAGCTTAGCAAGCGGGAGACCCTACAATGAGCAGTTCTTC. It translates to CASSLASGRPYNEQFF.

The rearrangement joins TRBV12-3 or TRBV12-4 to TRBJ1-3, with D possibly matching TRBD1 (5 bases). The CDR3 is 13 residues long. The germline V and J ends were trimmed by 3 bases and 11 bases, with 14 bases remaining between them. In DNA, the CDR3 is TGTGCCAGCAGTTTGGCGGGACCCGGGGCCATATATTTT. This gives the protein CASSLAGPGAIYF.

The J gene is TRBJ2-3, the V gene TRBV12-3 or TRBV12-4, with D hard to call. Trimming removed 6 bases at V and 6 bases at J, with 7 bases between. The CDR3 consists of 11 residues. CDR3 amino acids: CASRFRDTQYF. The CDR3 coding sequence is TGTGCCAGCAGATTCCGGGATACGCAGTATTTT.

This sequence joins TRBV25-1 and TRBJ2-7; D gene uncertain. Germline V gene sequence: CDR1 MGHDK, CDR2 SYGVNS. The V end lost 4 bases, the J end lost 3 bases, and 4 bases lay between the germline ends. The CDR3 has 11 residues. This CDR3 is CASSVYYEQYF. CDR3 sequence (DNA): TGTGCCAGCAGTGTCTACTACGAGCAGTACTTC.

The chain carries TRBV4-1 and TRBJ2-3; the match to TRBD2 covers 10 bases. CDR1 and CDR2 from the germline V gene are MGHRA and YSYEKL. The CDR3 sequence is 16 residues long. V lost 5 bases, J lost 2 bases, and 7 bases stayed unmatched. The CDR3 bases are TGCGCCAGCAGCTACCTAGCGGGAGTGTCCACAGATACGCAGTATTTT. Residues: CASSYLAGVSTDTQYF.

The CDR3 bases are TGTGCCAGCAGCTTGGACACGTTTCTCACTGAAGCTTTCTTT. Protein: CASSLDTFLTEAFF. The V call is TRBV5-5, the J call TRBJ1-1; D gene unclear. CDR3 length: 14 residues. With 0 bases removed from V and 4 bases from J, the gap between germline ends came to 10 bases. Germline CDR1 is SGHKS and CDR2 is YYEKEE (reference sequence).